This record covers a single T cell receptor beta chain. This sample is drawn from a study of blood T cell repertoires in COVID-19. Study background: PBMCs, B-cell-depleted T cells, or T cells were the source of the cDNA or gDNA that made up the material.

J gave up 2 bases and V 2 bases, and 1 base lay outside the gene matches. Germline assignment: CDR1 SGHNT and CDR2 YYREEE (reference sequence). The CDR3 sequence is 14 residues long. The table came from immunoSEQ multiplex PCR; TCRdb's copy has only in-frame clones and leaves some out. The data show roughly 87,000 clones, with approximately 75% seen just once and about 4% held by the top ten. What was sequenced was peripheral blood. This rearrangement joins TRBV5-4 to TRBJ2-1; 7 bases match TRBD1. The source of this sequence is a woman aged 45-65 years with acute or convalescent COVID-19. In DNA, the CDR3 is TGTGCCAGCAGCTTCGGGACAGCCTACAATGAGCAGTTCTTC. It specifies CASSFGTAYNEQFF. The full variable domain, its missing parts supplied by reference TRBV5-4 and TRBJ2-1, is ETGVTQSPTHLIKTRGQQVTLRCSSQSGHNTVSWYQQALGQGPQFIFQYYREEENGRGNFPPRFSGLQFPNYSSELNVNALELDDSALYLCASSFGTAYNEQFFGPGTRLTVL.